A selection of T cell receptor beta chains follows, all from one sample in a study of T cells in localized non-small cell lung cancer. The protocol was immunoSEQ multiplex PCR, while the TCRdb copy is restricted to in-frame clones and leaves out a portion. In the table there are some 24,000 clones, approximately 83% of which are singletons. The sample consisted of peripheral blood, taken before any cancer treatment. The receptors were gathered from a male donor aged 60 or over with stage II squamous cell lung carcinoma. CDR3s include the opening cysteine and the closing phenylalanine or tryptophan. D genes are given only for firm matches. Clone size, where shown, is once, few, many, or a class for clones that have expanded.

NA	TRBV6-5	TRBJ1-1	NA	TGTGCCAGCAGTAAAATGAACACTGAAGCTTTCTTT	CASSKMNTEAFF
TRBD1	TRBV28	TRBJ1-1	NA	TGTGCCAGCAGTCTCGGGACAGGTCGGGCCACTGAAGCTTTCTTT	CASSLGTGRATEAFF
TRBD1	TRBV28	TRBJ2-3	NA	TGTGCCAGCAGTACCCCTCGACAGGGGCCCACAGATACGCAGTATTTT	CASSTPRQGPTDTQYF
TRBD1	TRBV5-5	TRBJ1-2	NA	TGTGCCAGCAGCTGGGGACAGAGCCAGGGTGGCTACACCTTC	CASSWGQSQGGYTF
NA	TRBV19	TRBJ1-4	NA	TGTGCCAGTAGTAGGGGGCAGGGTAATGAAAAACTGTTTTTT	CASSRGQGNEKLFF
NA	TRBV4-2	TRBJ2-2	NA	TGTGCCAGCAGCACTCATATGAACACCGGGGAGCTGTTTTTT	CASSTHMNTGELFF
TRBD1	TRBV6-6	TRBJ1-5	few	TGTGCCAGCCGACAGGGCGGCATAGTGAGCAATCAGCCCCAGCATTTT	CASRQGGIVSNQPQHF
TRBD2	TRBV18	TRBJ2-2	once	TGTGCCAGCTCACCCATGCGGGGGTACACCGGGGAGCTGTTTTTT	CASSPMRGYTGELFF
TRBD2	TRBV5-4	TRBJ2-1	NA	TGTGCCAGCAGCCCGGGGGCCGGGACTAGCGGGAGTGGGCAGTTCTTC	CASSPGAGTSGSGQFF
NA	TRBV11-2	TRBJ2-1	once	TGTGCCAGCAGCCCTGGAGTGGGGGAACCCTCCTACAATGAGCAGTTCTTC	CASSPGVGEPSYNEQFF
TRBD2	TRBV28	TRBJ2-2	NA	TGTGCCAGCAGTCCCCCTAGCGGGAGTAGCACCGGGGAGCTGTTTTTT	CASSPPSGSSTGELFF
NA	TRBV29-1	TRBJ2-1	NA	TGCAGCGTTGTCTCGGGGTTCAGCGGCAATGAGCAGTTCTTC	CSVVSGFSGNEQFF
NA	TRBV5-4	TRBJ1-5	NA	TGTGCCAGCAGCTTGGACAATCAGCCCCAGCATTTT	CASSLDNQPQHF
NA	TRBV6-5	TRBJ1-5	NA	TGTGCCAGCAGCACGACAGTTTATCAGCCCCAGCATTTT	CASSTTVYQPQHF
NA	TRBV19	TRBJ1-3	NA	TGTGCCAGTAGGAACCGAGACTCTGGAAACACCATATATTTT	CASRNRDSGNTIYF
NA	TRBV2	TRBJ1-4	NA	TGTGCCAGCAGTAAGGACAACCTACGAGCAACTAATGAAAAACTGTTTTTT	CASSKDNLRATNEKLFF
NA	TRBV5-1	TRBJ2-7	NA	TGCGCCAGCAGTCCCGGCGGGTTCTACGAGCAGTACTTC	CASSPGGFYEQYF
TRBD2	TRBV5-1	TRBJ2-5	NA	TGCGCCAGCAGCTTGGGGCCGACTAGCGGGGGGCACCAAGAGACCCAGTACTTC	CASSLGPTSGGHQETQYF
TRBD1	TRBV2	TRBJ2-1	NA	TGTGCCAGCATTGGGACAGGGTACAATGAGCAGTTCTTC	CASIGTGYNEQFF
NA	TRBV5-4	TRBJ1-2	NA	TGTGCCAGCAGCTTGGGTGGGACGACTAACTATGGCTACACCTTC	CASSLGGTTNYGYTF
TRBD2	TRBV7-2	TRBJ2-1	NA	TGTGCCAGCAGGCCTCAATCAAGCGGGGTGGAGCAGTTCTTC	CASRPQSSGVEQFF
NA	TRBV9	TRBJ2-7	NA	TGTGCCAGCAGCGTAGAAGGCGGACCTTCTTACGAGCAGTACTTC	CASSVEGGPSYEQYF
NA	TRBV10-1	TRBJ2-3	NA	TGCGCCAGCAGTGACGGGGGAGCAGATACGCAGTATTTT	CASSDGGADTQYF
NA	TRBV5-1	TRBJ2-3	NA	TGCGCCAGCAGCCTGTACACGGCCGGGGGCACAGATACGCAGTATTTT	CASSLYTAGGTDTQYF